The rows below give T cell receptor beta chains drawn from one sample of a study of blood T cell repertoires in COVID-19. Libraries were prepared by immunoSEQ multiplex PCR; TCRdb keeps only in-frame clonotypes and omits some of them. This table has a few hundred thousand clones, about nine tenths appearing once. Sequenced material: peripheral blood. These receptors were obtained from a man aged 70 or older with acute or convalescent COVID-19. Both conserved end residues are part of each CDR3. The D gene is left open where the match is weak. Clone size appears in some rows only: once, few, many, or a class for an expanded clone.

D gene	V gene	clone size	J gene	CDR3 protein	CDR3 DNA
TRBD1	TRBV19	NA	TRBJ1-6	CASSMGQGNSPLHF	TGTGCCAGTAGTATGGGACAGGGTAATTCACCCCTCCACTTT
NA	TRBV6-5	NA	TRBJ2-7	CASKHTDGEQYF	TGTGCCAGCAAACACACAGACGGCGAGCAGTACTTC
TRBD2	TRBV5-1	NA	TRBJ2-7	CASRPLTSGTYEQYF	TGCGCCAGCAGGCCTTTGACTAGCGGAACCTACGAGCAGTACTTC
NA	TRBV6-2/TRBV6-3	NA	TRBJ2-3	CASSSGLEVVNTQYF	TGTGCCAGCAGTTCCGGATTAGAGGTCGTGAATACGCAGTATTTT
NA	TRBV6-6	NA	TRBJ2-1	CASSYLLDNEQFF	TGTGCCAGCAGTTATTTACTTGACAATGAGCAGTTCTTC
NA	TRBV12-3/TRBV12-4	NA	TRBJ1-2	CASAGSHQGGYTF	TGTGCCAGCGCGGGGAGTCATCAGGGTGGCTACACCTTC
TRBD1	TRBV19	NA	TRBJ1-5	CASSISGQGSNQPQHF	TGTGCCAGTAGTATATCTGGACAGGGTAGCAATCAGCCCCAGCATTTT
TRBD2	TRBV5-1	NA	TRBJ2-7	CASSLSLGAGGSSYEQYF	TGCGCCAGCAGCTTGTCCCTAGGGGCGGGAGGGAGCTCCTACGAGCAGTACTTC
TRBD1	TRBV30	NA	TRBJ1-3	CAWSLPARDRRAGNTIYF	TGTGCCTGGAGTCTACCCGCGAGGGACAGGAGAGCTGGAAACACCATATATTTT
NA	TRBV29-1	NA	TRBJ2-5	CSVEDPNSYGGETQYF	TGCAGCGTTGAAGATCCGAACTCCTACGGGGGAGAGACCCAGTACTTC
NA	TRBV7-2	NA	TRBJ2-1	CASSATGFSGNEQFF	TGTGCCAGCAGCGCGACAGGTTTTTCGGGCAATGAGCAGTTCTTC
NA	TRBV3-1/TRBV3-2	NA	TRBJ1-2	CASSSHNGYTF	TGTGCCAGCAGCTCCCACAACGGCTACACCTTC
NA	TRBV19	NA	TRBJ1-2	CASASSRNGGYTF	TGTGCCAGCGCCTCCTCCAGAAACGGGGGCTACACCTTC
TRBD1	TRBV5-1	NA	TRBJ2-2	CASSLEGTGSVGELFF	TGCGCCAGCAGCTTGGAGGGGACAGGATCGGTCGGGGAGCTGTTTTTT
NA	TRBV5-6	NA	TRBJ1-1	CASSRDSRMNTEAFF	TGTGCCAGCAGTCGGGATTCAAGAATGAACACTGAAGCTTTCTTT
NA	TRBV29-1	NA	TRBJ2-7	CSVGRGAGYEQYF	TGCAGCGTCGGGCGGGGAGCGGGTTACGAGCAGTACTTC
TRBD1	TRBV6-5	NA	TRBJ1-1	CASTPGTGIGAFF	TGTGCCAGCACCCCGGGGACAGGGATAGGAGCTTTCTTT
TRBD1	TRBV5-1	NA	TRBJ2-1	CASSLVGQVNNEQFF	TGCGCCAGCAGCTTGGTGGGACAGGTAAACAATGAGCAGTTCTTC
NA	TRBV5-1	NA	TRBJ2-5	CASSLDGSGYQETQYF	TGCGCCAGCAGCTTGGATGGTAGCGGATATCAAGAGACCCAGTACTTC
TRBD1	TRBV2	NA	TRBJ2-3	CASSRHRDRGYTDTQYF	TGTGCCAGCAGCCGACACCGGGACAGGGGATACACAGATACGCAGTATTTT
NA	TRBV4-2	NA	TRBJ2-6	CASSQTNGGSGANVLTF	TGTGCCAGCAGCCAAACTAACGGAGGTTCTGGGGCCAACGTCCTGACTTTC
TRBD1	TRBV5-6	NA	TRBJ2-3	CASSLWWQGADTQYF	TGTGCCAGCAGCTTATGGTGGCAGGGGGCAGATACGCAGTATTTT
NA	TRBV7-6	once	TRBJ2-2	CASSPQGSINTGELFF	TGTGCCAGCAGCCCCCAGGGTTCAATAAACACCGGGGAGCTGTTTTTT
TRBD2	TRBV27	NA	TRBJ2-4	CASSLSRGLAAFWNIQYF	TGTGCCAGCAGTTTATCCCGGGGACTAGCGGCGTTCTGGAACATTCAGTACTTC
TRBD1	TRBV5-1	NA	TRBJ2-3	CASSTDRGGTDTQYF	TGCGCCAGCTCAACAGACAGGGGGGGGACAGATACGCAGTATTTT
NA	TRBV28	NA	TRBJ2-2	CASSRTGLPTGELFF	TGTGCCAGCAGTCGAACCGGACTCCCAACCGGGGAGCTGTTTTTT
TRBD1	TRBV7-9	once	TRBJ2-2	CASSIVPGQTTGELFF	TGTGCCAGCAGCATTGTTCCGGGACAGACCACCGGGGAGCTGTTTTTT
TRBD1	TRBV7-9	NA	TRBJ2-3	CASSLSRTGGRTDTQYF	TGTGCCAGCAGCTTATCCCGGACAGGTGGGCGCACAGATACGCAGTATTTT
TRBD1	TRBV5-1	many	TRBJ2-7	CASSPTGGTYEQYF	TGCGCCAGCAGCCCAACAGGGGGGACCTACGAGCAGTACTTC
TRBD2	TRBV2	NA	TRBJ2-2	CASTLAGAGNTGELFF	TGTGCCAGCACACTAGCGGGAGCGGGGAACACCGGGGAGCTGTTTTTT
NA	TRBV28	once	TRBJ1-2	CASSSSGEANYGYTF	TGTGCCAGCAGTTCTTCAGGGGAAGCTAACTATGGCTACACCTTC
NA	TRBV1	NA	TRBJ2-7	CTSSQEGGLAGDWYEQYF	TGCACCAGCAGCCAAGAGGGGGGACTAGCGGGAGATTGGTACGAGCAGTACTTC
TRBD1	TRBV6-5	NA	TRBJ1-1	CASSRDRVQNTEAFF	TGTGCCAGCAGTAGGGACAGGGTACAGAACACTGAAGCTTTCTTT